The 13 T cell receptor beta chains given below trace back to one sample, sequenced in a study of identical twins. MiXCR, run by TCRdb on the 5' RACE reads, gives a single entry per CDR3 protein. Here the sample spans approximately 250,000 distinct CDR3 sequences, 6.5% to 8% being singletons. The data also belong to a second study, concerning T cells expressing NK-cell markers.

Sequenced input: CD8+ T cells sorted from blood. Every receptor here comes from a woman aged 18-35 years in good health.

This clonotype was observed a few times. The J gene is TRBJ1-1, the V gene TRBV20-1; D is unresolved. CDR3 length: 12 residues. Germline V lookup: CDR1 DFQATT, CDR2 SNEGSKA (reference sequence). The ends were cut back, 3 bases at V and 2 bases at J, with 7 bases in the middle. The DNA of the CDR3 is TGCAGTGCTAGCTGGGAAAACACTGAAGCTTTCTTT. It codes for CSASWENTEAFF.

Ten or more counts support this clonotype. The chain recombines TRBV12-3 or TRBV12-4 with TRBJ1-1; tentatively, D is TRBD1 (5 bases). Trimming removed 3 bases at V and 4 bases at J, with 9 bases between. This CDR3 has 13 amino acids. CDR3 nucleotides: TGTGCCAGCAGTTTCCAGGGACTCACTGAAGCTTTCTTT. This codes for CASSFQGLTEAFF.

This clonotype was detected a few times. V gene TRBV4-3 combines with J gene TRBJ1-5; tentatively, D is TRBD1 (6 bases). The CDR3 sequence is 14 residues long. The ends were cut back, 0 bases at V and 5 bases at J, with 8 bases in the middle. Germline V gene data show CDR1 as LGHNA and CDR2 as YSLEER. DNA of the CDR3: TGCGCCAGCAGCCAAGATCCAGGGGATCAGCCCCAGCATTTT. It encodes CASSQDPGDQPQHF.

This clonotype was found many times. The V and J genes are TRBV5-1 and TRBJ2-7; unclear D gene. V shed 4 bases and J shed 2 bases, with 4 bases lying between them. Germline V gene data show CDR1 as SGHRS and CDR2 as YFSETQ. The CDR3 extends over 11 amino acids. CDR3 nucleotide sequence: TGCGCCAGCAGCGTAACCTACGAGCAGTACTTC. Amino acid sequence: CASSVTYEQYF.

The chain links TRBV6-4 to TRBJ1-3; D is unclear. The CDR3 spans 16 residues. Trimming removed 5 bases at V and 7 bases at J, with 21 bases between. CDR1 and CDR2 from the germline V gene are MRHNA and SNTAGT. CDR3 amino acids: CASSPPGPRFGNTIYF. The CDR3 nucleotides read TGTGCCAGCAGTCCCCCCGGGCCGCGATTCGGGAACACCATATATTTT.

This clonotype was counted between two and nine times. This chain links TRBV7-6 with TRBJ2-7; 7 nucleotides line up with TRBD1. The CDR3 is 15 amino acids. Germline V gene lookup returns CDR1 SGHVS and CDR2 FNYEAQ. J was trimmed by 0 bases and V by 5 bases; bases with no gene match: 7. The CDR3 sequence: CASSASDRSSYEQYF. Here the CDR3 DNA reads TGTGCCAGCAGCGCCTCGGACAGGAGCTCCTACGAGCAGTACTTC. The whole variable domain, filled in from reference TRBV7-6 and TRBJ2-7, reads GAGVSQSPRYKVTKRGQDVALRCDPISGHVSLYWYRQALGQGPEFLTYFNYEAQQDKSGLPNDRFSAERPEGSISTLTIQRTEQRDSAMYRCASSASDRSSYEQYFGPGTRLTVT.

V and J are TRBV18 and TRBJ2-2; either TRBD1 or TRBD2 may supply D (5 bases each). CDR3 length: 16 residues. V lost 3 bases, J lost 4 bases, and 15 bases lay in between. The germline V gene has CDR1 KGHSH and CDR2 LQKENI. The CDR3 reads CASSPGPAGSTGELFF. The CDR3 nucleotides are TGTGCCAGCTCACCGGGACCGGCGGGTAGCACCGGGGAGCTGTTTTTT.

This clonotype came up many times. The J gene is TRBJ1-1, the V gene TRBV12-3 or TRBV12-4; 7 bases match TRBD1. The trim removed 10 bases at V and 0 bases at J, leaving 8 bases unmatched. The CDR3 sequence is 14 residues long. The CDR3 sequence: CATNQGGMNTEAFF. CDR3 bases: TGTGCCACTAATCAGGGGGGCATGAACACTGAAGCTTTCTTT.

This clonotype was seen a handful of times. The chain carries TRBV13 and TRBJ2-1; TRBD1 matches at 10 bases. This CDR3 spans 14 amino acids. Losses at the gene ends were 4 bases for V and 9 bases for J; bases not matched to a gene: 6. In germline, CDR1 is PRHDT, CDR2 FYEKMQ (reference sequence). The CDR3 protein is CASSWTGQGTEQFF. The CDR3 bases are TGTGCCAGCAGCTGGACGGGACAGGGGACTGAGCAGTTCTTC.

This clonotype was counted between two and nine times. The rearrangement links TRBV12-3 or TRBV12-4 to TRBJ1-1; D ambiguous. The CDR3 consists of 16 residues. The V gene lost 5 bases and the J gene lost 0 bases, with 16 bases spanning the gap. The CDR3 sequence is CASSNPQQKMNTEAFF. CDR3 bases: TGTGCCAGCAGTAACCCCCAACAGAAAATGAACACTGAAGCTTTCTTT.

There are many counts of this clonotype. Here the CDR3 DNA reads TGTGCCAGCAGTACCAGGGACGGAGTGGAGACCCAGTACTTC. Protein sequence: CASSTRDGVETQYF. J is TRBJ2-5 and V is TRBV7-9; TRBD1 or TRBD2 may be the D gene (5 bases each). Trimming stripped 6 bases from V and 5 bases from J, with 16 bases between. Germline lookup yields CDR1 SEHNR and CDR2 FQNEAQ (reference sequence). The CDR3 is 14 amino acids.

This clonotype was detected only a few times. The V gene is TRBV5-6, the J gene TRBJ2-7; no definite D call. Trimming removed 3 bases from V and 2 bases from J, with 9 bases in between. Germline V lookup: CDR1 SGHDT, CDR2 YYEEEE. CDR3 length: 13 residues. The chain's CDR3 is CASSSTQTYEQYF. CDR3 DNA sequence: TGTGCCAGCAGCTCGACCCAGACCTACGAGCAGTACTTC.

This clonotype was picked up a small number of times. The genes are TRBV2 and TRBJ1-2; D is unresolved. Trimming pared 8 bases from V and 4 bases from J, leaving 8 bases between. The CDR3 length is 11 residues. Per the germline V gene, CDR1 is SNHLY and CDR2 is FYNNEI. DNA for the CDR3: TGTGCCAGCCCCGGAATCTATGGCTACACCTTC. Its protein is CASPGIYGYTF.